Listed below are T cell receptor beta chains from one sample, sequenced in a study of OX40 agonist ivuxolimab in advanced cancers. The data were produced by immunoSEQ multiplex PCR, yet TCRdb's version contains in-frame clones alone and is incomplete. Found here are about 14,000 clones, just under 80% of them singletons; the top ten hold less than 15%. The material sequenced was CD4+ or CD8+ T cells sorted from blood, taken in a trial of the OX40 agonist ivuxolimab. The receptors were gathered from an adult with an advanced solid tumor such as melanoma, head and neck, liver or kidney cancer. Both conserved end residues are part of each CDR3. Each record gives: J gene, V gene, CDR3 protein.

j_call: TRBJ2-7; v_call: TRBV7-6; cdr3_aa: CASSSHTRPYEQYF
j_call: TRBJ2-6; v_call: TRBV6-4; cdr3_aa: CASSEGPGGTGANVLTF
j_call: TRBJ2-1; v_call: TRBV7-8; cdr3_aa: CASSLEGQGAKNEQFF
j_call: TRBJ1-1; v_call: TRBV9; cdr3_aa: CASSPGYRANTEAFF
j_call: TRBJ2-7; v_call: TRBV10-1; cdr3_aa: CASCPGLAVYEQYF
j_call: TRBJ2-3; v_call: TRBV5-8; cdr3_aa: CASRTTTQYF
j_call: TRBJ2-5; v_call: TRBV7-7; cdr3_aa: CASSLAPSEYNQETQYF
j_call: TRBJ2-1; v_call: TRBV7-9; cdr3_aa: CASREVGDSYNEQFF
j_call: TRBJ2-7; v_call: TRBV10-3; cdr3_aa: CAISEGGASYEQYF
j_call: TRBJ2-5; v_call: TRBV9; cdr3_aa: CASSVWDSGETQYF
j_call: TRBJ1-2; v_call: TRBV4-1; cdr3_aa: CASSQDMAGLLHGYTF
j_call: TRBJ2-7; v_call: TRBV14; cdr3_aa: CASSPQGYEQYF
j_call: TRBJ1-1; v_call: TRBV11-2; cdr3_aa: CASSTGTGFEGTEAFF
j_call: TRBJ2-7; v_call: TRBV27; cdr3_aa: CASSSMGEQYF
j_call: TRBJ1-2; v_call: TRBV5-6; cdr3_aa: CASWGKNTYSFHYGYTF
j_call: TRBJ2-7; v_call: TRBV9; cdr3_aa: CASSADAQDYEQYF
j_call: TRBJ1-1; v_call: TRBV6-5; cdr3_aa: CASRGVGVMNTEAFF
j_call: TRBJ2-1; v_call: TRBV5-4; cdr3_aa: CATGQDYNEQFF
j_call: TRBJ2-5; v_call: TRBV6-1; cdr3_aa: CASSGYSQETQYF
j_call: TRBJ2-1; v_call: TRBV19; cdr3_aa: CASSGGPSYNEQFF
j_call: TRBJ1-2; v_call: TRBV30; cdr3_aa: CAWSSHRGLAF
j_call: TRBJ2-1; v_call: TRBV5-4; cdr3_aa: CASSPRQTAIGEQFF
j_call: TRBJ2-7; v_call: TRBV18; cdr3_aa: CASSPEDSYEQYF
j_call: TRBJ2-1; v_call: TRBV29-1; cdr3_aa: CSVVGVYPLAGSSYNEQFF
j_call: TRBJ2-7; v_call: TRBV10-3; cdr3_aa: CATGQGQTYEQYF
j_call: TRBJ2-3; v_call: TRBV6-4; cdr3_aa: CASSASAGGGDTQYF
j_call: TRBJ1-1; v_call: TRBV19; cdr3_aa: CASSVQGGITEAFF
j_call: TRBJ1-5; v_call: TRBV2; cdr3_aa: CASSVWGSHRHQPQHF
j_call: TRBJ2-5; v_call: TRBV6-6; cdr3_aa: CASSMAGGETQYF
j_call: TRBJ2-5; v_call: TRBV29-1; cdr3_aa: CSVLGPKQETQYF
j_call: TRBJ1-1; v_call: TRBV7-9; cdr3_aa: CASSFWGLDMNTEAFF
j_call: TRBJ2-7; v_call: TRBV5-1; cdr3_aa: CASNRGVGLSEQYF
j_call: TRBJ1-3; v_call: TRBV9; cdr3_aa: CASRGTGTDTIYF
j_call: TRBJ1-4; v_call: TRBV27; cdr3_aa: CASSPFGEKLFF
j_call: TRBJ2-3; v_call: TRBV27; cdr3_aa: CAAATGASTQYF